Below are 22 T cell receptor beta chains sequenced from a single sample in a study of blood T cell repertoires in COVID-19. Sequencing used immunoSEQ multiplex PCR; TCRdb keeps in-frame clones, though not all of them. The table lists some 220,000 clones, over 75% of them singletons, with around 13% in the top ten. Material for sequencing was peripheral blood. The receptors shown here come from a human donor in a cohort sampled during active COVID-19.

The chain is built from TRBV27 and TRBJ1-6; D perhaps matches TRBD1 (5 bases). Germline CDR1 MNHEY, CDR2 SMNVEV (reference sequence). The V gene lost 7 bases and the J gene lost 6 bases, with 13 bases spanning the gap. This CDR3 spans 14 amino acids. Here the CDR3 reads CASTLGHANSPLHF. CDR3 nucleotide sequence: TGTGCCAGCACCCTAGGACACGCTAATTCACCCCTCCACTTT.

This sequence joins TRBV7-9 and TRBJ2-5; 11 bases align to TRBD1. Germline V gene lookup returns CDR1 SEHNR and CDR2 FQNEAQ (reference sequence). Trimming took 4 bases from V and 4 from J; bases not matched to a gene: 2. This CDR3 has 14 amino acids. CDR3 residues: CASSWDRGIETQYF. In nucleotides, the CDR3 is TGTGCCAGCAGCTGGGACAGGGGGATAGAGACCCAGTACTTC.

CDR3 sequence (DNA): TGTGCCAGCAGCCCCCGAGGGGGCGCTCATGGGACCCAGTACTTC. As protein: CASSPRGGAHGTQYF. V and J are TRBV5-8 and TRBJ2-5; 7 bases match TRBD1. CDR1 is SGHTS and CDR2 is YDEGEE in the germline V gene. The CDR3 length is 15 residues. V dropped 4 bases and J dropped 7; count of bases not matched to a gene: 13.

This chain links TRBV5-1 with TRBJ1-3; 10 bases match TRBD1. The J segment lost 3 bases and the V segment lost 0 bases, leaving 3 bases of the junction unmatched. The CDR3 has 16 residues. Per germline, CDR1 SGHRS and CDR2 YFSETQ. The CDR3 region is CASSLARDRGGNTIYF. CDR3 DNA sequence: TGCGCCAGCAGCTTGGCCCGGGACAGGGGTGGAAACACCATATATTTT.

V gene TRBV7-8 combines with J gene TRBJ2-2; perhaps TRBD1 as D (6 bases). Germline V gene data show CDR1 as SGHVS and CDR2 as FQNEAQ. The CDR3 extends over 17 amino acids. V was shortened by 4 bases and J by 4 bases, with 19 bases between the two germline ends. The CDR3 region is CASSSLTLQGSTGELFF. The CDR3 DNA reads TGTGCCAGCAGCTCTCTAACCCTACAGGGTAGCACCGGGGAGCTGTTTTTT.

The chain is built from TRBV6-1 and TRBJ2-5; TRBD1 aligns across 9 bases. The germline V gene encodes CDR1 MNHNS and CDR2 SASEGT. V gave up 4 bases and J gave up 7 bases; unmatched junction bases: 13. The CDR3 totals 16 residues. The CDR3 loop reads CASSAGDRGVLGTQYF. CDR3 in DNA: TGTGCCAGCAGTGCTGGTGACAGGGGGGTCCTGGGGACCCAGTACTTC.

The V and J genes are TRBV19 and TRBJ1-1, with 7 bases matching TRBD1. The trim removed 4 bases at V and 4 bases at J, leaving 3 bases unmatched. The CDR3 has 13 residues. Germline V gives CDR1 LNHDA, CDR2 SQIVND (reference sequence). In DNA form, the CDR3 reads TGTGCCAGTAGTACCTCAGGGGGCACTGAAGCTTTCTTT. Translation: CASSTSGGTEAFF.

This clone occurred once. The chain is built from TRBV30 and TRBJ2-2; perhaps TRBD1 as D (5 bases). Trimming took 0 bases from V and 4 from J, leaving 9 bases between them. From germline, CDR1 is GTSNPN and CDR2 SVGIG (reference sequence). There are 14 residues in the CDR3. The CDR3 nucleotides read TGTGCCTGGAGTGTACAGGCCGGCACCGGGGAGCTGTTTTTT. Its translation: CAWSVQAGTGELFF.

The J gene is TRBJ1-1, the V gene TRBV15; 7 bases are a match to TRBD1. The trim removed 0 bases at V and 6 bases at J, leaving 4 bases unmatched. The CDR3 spans 14 residues. CDR1 and CDR2 from the germline V gene are LNHNV and YYDKDF (reference sequence). The CDR3 loop is CATSRDRGLAEAFF. In nucleotides, the CDR3 is TGTGCCACCAGCAGAGATAGGGGGCTGGCTGAAGCTTTCTTT.

This clone was counted a single time. This chain links TRBV28 with TRBJ2-1; 15 positions match TRBD2. Germline V gene data show CDR1 as MDHEN and CDR2 as SYDVKM. The CDR3 length is 15 residues. The trim removed 4 bases at V and 15 bases at J, leaving 10 bases unmatched. Here the CDR3 DNA reads TGTGCCAGCAGTTCCGAGAGGACTAGCGGGAGGGCCCGGTTCTTC. It translates to CASSSERTSGRARFF. The variable domain in full, with the rest retrieved from reference TRBV28 and TRBJ2-1, is DVKVTQSSRYLVKRTGEKVFLECVQDMDHENMFWYRQDPGLGLRLIYFSYDVKMKEKGDIPEGYSVSREKKERFSLILESASTNQTSMYLCASSSERTSGRARFFGPGTRLTVL.

The CDR3 nucleotides read TGTGCCAGCAGCGTACAGGTCTCCACTGAAGCTTTCTTT. Amino acid sequence: CASSVQVSTEAFF. This chain links TRBV9 with TRBJ1-1; D is uncertain. The germline V gene has CDR1 SGDLS and CDR2 YYNGEE. V shed 1 base and J shed 4 bases, with 8 bases lying between them. The CDR3 extends over 13 amino acids.

This clone was picked up one time. The chain recombines TRBV14 with TRBJ1-2; D possibly corresponds to TRBD1 (6 bases). V lost 3 bases and J lost 4, with 21 bases in between. The CDR3 is 17 residues long. Germline CDR1 reads SGHDN; CDR2 reads FVKESK. In nucleotides, the CDR3 is TGTGCCAGCAGCCAGACCCGACATGGGACACTCCTCTATGGCTACACCTTC. This sequence encodes CASSQTRHGTLLYGYTF. Combining the CDR3 with reference TRBV14 and TRBJ1-2 gives the whole variable domain EAGVTQFPSHSVIEKGQTVTLRCDPISGHDNLYWYRRVMGKEIKFLLHFVKESKQDESGMPNNRFLAERTGGTYSTLKVQPAELEDSGVYFCASSQTRHGTLLYGYTFGSGTRLTVV.

The chain links TRBV7-9 to TRBJ2-1; TRBD2 might be the D (6 bases). Germline V gene data show CDR1 as SEHNR and CDR2 as FQNEAQ (reference sequence). This CDR3 is built from 12 residues. Between the trimmed V and J ends, which lost 3 bases and 15 bases, there was a span of 15 bases. The CDR3 sequence is CASSLGGFEVFF. CDR3 sequence (DNA): TGTGCCAGCAGCTTGGGGGGATTCGAGGTGTTCTTC.

The rearrangement uses TRBV6-2 or TRBV6-3 and TRBJ1-5, with 7 bases lining up with TRBD1. This CDR3 has 20 amino acids. Per the germline V gene, CDR1 is MNHEY and CDR2 is SVGEGT. With V trimmed by 5 bases and J by 1 base, 20 bases remained unmatched. The CDR3 sequence is CASSPHYTWTGAQSNQPQHF. The CDR3 DNA reads as TGTGCCAGCAGTCCCCACTACACCTGGACAGGAGCCCAGAGCAATCAGCCCCAGCATTTT.

This CDR3 is CASSQGMDRGSETQYF. CDR3 bases: TGCGCCAGCAGCCAAGGAATGGACAGGGGGTCGGAGACCCAGTACTTC. The chain employs TRBV4-3 and TRBJ2-5; TRBD1 matches 10 bases. Trimming removed 1 base from V and 5 bases from J; junction bases left unmatched: 7. CDR1 LGHNA and CDR2 YSLEER come from the germline V gene. The CDR3 has 16 amino acids.

This sequence joins TRBV24-1 and TRBJ2-7, with 8 nucleotides matching TRBD2. The CDR3 has 13 residues. Germline loops: CDR1 KGHDR, CDR2 SFDVKD. Trimming took 9 bases from V and 5 from J; bases not matched to a gene: 8. The CDR3 region has the DNA TGTGCCACCCGGGGGGGTCTGAGCAACGAGCAGTACTTC. Translated, it gives CATRGGLSNEQYF.

At least ten counts were recorded for this clone. V usage is TRBV6-1 and J usage is TRBJ1-5; D is possibly TRBD1 (6 bases). This CDR3 has 15 residues. Germline V CDR1 and CDR2: MNHNS, SASEGT. Trimming took 1 base from V and 5 from J, leaving 12 bases between them. Here the CDR3 reads CASSEGTENDQPQHF. DNA for the CDR3: TGTGCCAGCAGTGAAGGGACAGAGAATGATCAGCCCCAGCATTTT.

This clone was counted between two and nine times. J is TRBJ1-4 and V is TRBV28, with D possibly matching TRBD1 (6 bases). Germline CDR1 is MDHEN and CDR2 is SYDVKM. Trimming removed 2 bases at V and 8 bases at J, with 12 bases between. This CDR3 region has 14 residues. CDR3 bases: TGTGCCAGCAGTTTAGGGGGCCACCGGGAAAAACTGTTTTTT. This translates into CASSLGGHREKLFF.

The chain recombines TRBV5-5 with TRBJ1-1; D might be TRBD1 (6 bases). The CDR3 is 12 residues long. Looked up from germline, CDR1 is SGHKS and CDR2 is YYEKEE (reference sequence). With 2 bases removed from V and 11 bases from J, the gap between germline ends came to 13 bases. Written as DNA, the CDR3 is TGTGCCAGCAGCTTCGACAGGTTTGGGGCTTTCTTT. This gives the protein CASSFDRFGAFF.

The chain combines TRBV7-3 with TRBJ2-1; D call uncertain. The germline gives CDR1 SGHTA, CDR2 FQGTGA. The CDR3 sequence is 14 residues long. The V gene lost 6 bases and the J gene lost 7 bases, with 16 bases spanning the gap. Written as DNA, the CDR3 is TGTGCCAGCAGTCCCAGTCTGACTTCGAATGAGCAGTTCTTC. Translating it yields CASSPSLTSNEQFF.

The chain uses TRBV7-9 and TRBJ2-6; no firm D call. Germline loops: CDR1 SEHNR, CDR2 FQNEAQ (reference sequence). V was pared by 5 bases and J by 0 bases, with 14 bases between. The CDR3 is made up of 17 amino acids. CDR3 residues: CASSPTPVLSGANVLTF. In DNA form, the CDR3 reads TGTGCCAGCAGCCCTACCCCGGTCCTCTCTGGGGCCAACGTCCTGACTTTC.

This sequence joins TRBV7-9 and TRBJ2-5; tentatively, D is TRBD2 (5 bases). This CDR3 has 15 residues. Germline loops: CDR1 SEHNR, CDR2 FQNEAQ (reference sequence). Deletions cut 8 bases from V and 5 bases from J, with 21 bases between. Here the CDR3 reads CASLDGKWNGETQYF. CDR3 bases: TGTGCCAGCCTAGACGGGAAATGGAACGGGGAGACCCAGTACTTC.